A selection of T cell receptor beta chains follows, all from one sample in a study of immune cell composition in non-small cell lung cancer. Assay used: immunoSEQ multiplex PCR; TCRdb lists only in-frame clones, some missing. Of approximately 2,000 clones in the sample, over 75% were seen once. Sample: lung tumor tissue. The receptors come from a human donor with non-small cell lung cancer. The CDR3 runs from the conserved cysteine through the conserved F or W. The order of the fields is D gene, V gene, clone size, J gene, CDR3 DNA, CDR3 protein. The D gene is left open where the match is weak. Not every row has a clone size; where given, it reads once, few, many or a size class.

D gene: NA
V gene: TRBV5-1
clone size: NA
J gene: TRBJ2-5
CDR3 DNA: TGCGCCAGCAGCTCCGGAGGCGGGGAGACCCAGTACTTC
CDR3 protein: CASSSGGGETQYF

D gene: TRBD2
V gene: TRBV5-4
clone size: few
J gene: TRBJ2-3
CDR3 DNA: TGTGCCAGCAGCCCCCCTTGGGCGGGAGCAGATACGCAGTATTTT
CDR3 protein: CASSPPWAGADTQYF

D gene: TRBD2
V gene: TRBV11-1
clone size: NA
J gene: TRBJ2-3
CDR3 DNA: TGTGCCAGCAGCTTAGATATCCTAGCGGGGGGCACAGATACGCAGTATTTT
CDR3 protein: CASSLDILAGGTDTQYF

D gene: TRBD1
V gene: TRBV27
clone size: NA
J gene: TRBJ2-7
CDR3 DNA: TGTGCCAGCAGTTTTGGACAGGCCCCCCTCCTACGACTAAAGAAGCAGTACTTC
CDR3 protein: CASSFGQAPLLRLKKQYF

D gene: NA
V gene: TRBV7-9
clone size: few
J gene: TRBJ1-1
CDR3 DNA: TGTGCCAGCAGCATACTCGGTGAAGCTTTCTTT
CDR3 protein: CASSILGEAFF

D gene: TRBD1
V gene: TRBV6-5
clone size: NA
J gene: TRBJ1-6
CDR3 DNA: TGTGCCAGCAGTTACGGCAGGGGGCTTTCACCCCTCCACTTT
CDR3 protein: CASSYGRGLSPLHF

D gene: NA
V gene: TRBV5-1
clone size: NA
J gene: TRBJ1-1
CDR3 DNA: TGCGCCAGCAGCCTTGACTCGAGACCGAACACTGAAGCTTTCTTT
CDR3 protein: CASSLDSRPNTEAFF

D gene: NA
V gene: TRBV7-8
clone size: NA
J gene: TRBJ1-6
CDR3 DNA: TGTGCCAGCAGCTCCGACGCGGGGTTCTATAATTCACCCCTCCACTTT
CDR3 protein: CASSSDAGFYNSPLHF

D gene: NA
V gene: TRBV11-2
clone size: NA
J gene: TRBJ1-1
CDR3 DNA: TGTGCCAGCAGCCTAGGATCCGGAGGCCTCGGGGACACTGAAGCTTTCTTT
CDR3 protein: CASSLGSGGLGDTEAFF

D gene: TRBD1
V gene: TRBV5-4
clone size: once
J gene: TRBJ1-2
CDR3 DNA: TGTGCCAGCAGATTGGCGACAGGGAACTATGGCTACACCTTC
CDR3 protein: CASRLATGNYGYTF